Listed below are T cell receptor beta chains from one sample, sequenced in a study of cytomegalovirus exposure and HLA in healthy donors. Sequencing used immunoSEQ multiplex PCR; TCRdb keeps in-frame clones, though not all of them. In the table there are tens of thousands of clones, 70% to 90% of which are singletons. The sequencing input was PBMCs. These receptors all stem from a man aged 25-45 years in good health and CMV-seronegative. Both conserved end residues are part of each CDR3. The order of the fields is clone size, D gene, V gene, J gene, CDR3 protein, CDR3 DNA. A D gene is named only where the DNA matches it firmly. Clone size, where shown, is once, few, many, or a class for clones that have expanded.

NA	NA	TRBV6-5	TRBJ1-5	CASSKEGLKNQPQHF	TGTGCCAGTAGTAAGGAGGGGCTCAAGAATCAGCCCCAGCATTTT
NA	NA	TRBV6-1	TRBJ2-3	CASSAGDRAHTQYF	TGTGCCAGCAGTGCGGGAGACAGGGCCCATACGCAGTATTTT
few	NA	TRBV9	TRBJ2-1	CASSEGTGIDQFF	TGTGCCAGCAGTGAAGGAACAGGGATCGATCAGTTCTTC
once	NA	TRBV5-1	TRBJ1-1	CASSLDTGNTEAFF	TGCGCCAGCAGCTTGGATACAGGCAACACTGAAGCTTTCTTT
NA	NA	TRBV6-9	TRBJ1-1	CASQKSDSNSGTEAFF	TGTGCCAGCCAAAAGTCGGACTCCAATTCGGGGACTGAAGCTTTCTTT
NA	NA	TRBV7-2	TRBJ1-4	CASSLDPRPTTNEKLFF	TGTGCCAGCAGCTTAGATCCGCGGCCGACAACTAATGAAAAACTGTTTTTT
NA	NA	TRBV10-3	TRBJ1-1	CAIVKDSFLNTEAFF	TGTGCCATCGTGAAGGACAGCTTTTTGAACACTGAAGCTTTCTTT
NA	NA	TRBV4-3	TRBJ2-3	CASSPGLASDTQYF	TGCGCCAGCAGTCCCGGTCTAGCTTCAGATACGCAGTATTTT
NA	NA	TRBV7-2	TRBJ1-1	CASRSDRNTEAFF	TGTGCCAGCAGATCGGACAGGAACACTGAAGCTTTCTTT
NA	NA	TRBV4-1	TRBJ1-1	CASSPLWGESWAFF	TGCGCCAGCAGCCCCTTGTGGGGGGAGAGCTGGGCTTTCTTT
NA	TRBD2	TRBV7-9	TRBJ2-1	CASSRLAGGWDEQFF	TGTGCCAGCAGTCGACTAGCGGGAGGGTGGGATGAGCAGTTCTTC
many	NA	TRBV29-1	TRBJ2-3	CSVEISGTDTQYF	TGCAGCGTTGAGATCTCGGGCACAGATACGCAGTATTTT
NA	TRBD1	TRBV6-5	TRBJ1-2	CASSLDRTYGYTF	TGTGCCAGCAGTTTGGACAGGACCTATGGCTACACCTTC
NA	NA	TRBV19	TRBJ2-5	CASSERHQETQYF	TGTGCCAGTTCAGAGCGGCATCAAGAGACCCAGTACTTC
NA	TRBD2	TRBV29-1	TRBJ2-1	CSVDSGGAVEQFF	TGCAGCGTTGATAGCGGGGGGGCGGTTGAGCAGTTCTTC
NA	NA	TRBV4-1	TRBJ1-2	CASSHPRTGYTF	TGCGCCAGCAGCCACCCCCGGACAGGCTACACCTTC
NA	NA	TRBV4-1	TRBJ2-2	CASSQDGWTGELFF	TGCGCCAGCAGCCAAGACGGGTGGACCGGGGAGCTGTTTTTT
NA	TRBD1	TRBV5-1	TRBJ1-1	CASSLGGTGNTEAFF	TGCGCCAGCAGCTTGGGAGGGACAGGGAACACTGAAGCTTTCTTT
NA	NA	TRBV19	TRBJ1-3	CASRGQGISPIYF	TGTGCCAGTAGGGGACAAGGGATTAGCCCCATATATTTT
NA	NA	TRBV6-6	TRBJ2-1	CASSLERFEQFF	TGTGCCAGCAGCCTTGAGCGGTTTGAGCAGTTCTTC
NA	NA	TRBV4-1	TRBJ1-2	CASSLLGGKEAGYTF	TGCGCCAGCAGTCTACTTGGAGGGAAGGAGGCTGGCTACACCTTC
NA	NA	TRBV4-3	TRBJ2-3	CASSQEARGIADTQYF	TGCGCCAGCAGCCAAGAGGCCAGGGGTATCGCAGATACGCAGTATTTT
NA	NA	TRBV7-7	TRBJ2-1	CASSPGTNEQFF	TGTGCTAGCAGCCCGGGAACCAATGAGCAGTTCTTC
NA	TRBD1	TRBV18	TRBJ1-2	CASSPVLTGESHYGYTF	TGTGCCAGCTCACCAGTCCTGACAGGGGAATCACACTATGGCTACACCTTC
NA	NA	TRBV29-1	TRBJ2-1	CSVPSGQGYNEQFF	TGCAGCGTCCCGTCAGGGCAGGGTTACAATGAGCAGTTCTTC
NA	NA	TRBV4-3	TRBJ1-2	CASSPADRRISGYTF	TGCGCCAGCAGCCCAGCCGACAGAAGGATAAGTGGCTACACCTTC
NA	NA	TRBV18	TRBJ2-7	CASSPIGVENEQYF	TGTGCCAGCTCACCAATCGGAGTAGAGAACGAGCAGTACTTC
once	TRBD1	TRBV27	TRBJ2-2	CASMGQERELFF	TGTGCCAGCATGGGACAGGAACGGGAGCTGTTTTTT
NA	TRBD1	TRBV4-3	TRBJ2-3	CASSRGTGNTDTQYF	TGCGCCAGCAGCCGCGGGACAGGCAACACAGATACGCAGTATTTT
NA	TRBD2	TRBV10-3	TRBJ2-1	CAISEVGGFSNEQFF	TGTGCCATCAGTGAAGTGGGGGGGTTCTCCAATGAGCAGTTCTTC
NA	NA	TRBV7-9	TRBJ2-2	CASTTENTGELFF	TGTGCCAGCACCACAGAGAACACCGGGGAGCTGTTTTTT
NA	NA	TRBV2	TRBJ1-2	CASSLYVPGYTF	TGTGCCAGCAGCCTCTACGTCCCCGGCTACACCTTC
NA	TRBD1	TRBV6-1	TRBJ2-7	CASSETGAFSYEQYF	TGTGCCAGCAGTGAAACAGGGGCTTTCTCCTACGAGCAGTACTTC
NA	NA	TRBV9	TRBJ2-2	CASTSVNTGELFF	TGTGCCAGCACTAGCGTGAACACCGGGGAGCTGTTTTTT
NA	NA	TRBV6-6	TRBJ2-7	CASSLPRGSNEQYF	TGTGCCAGCAGTCTACCTCGGGGTAGCAACGAGCAGTACTTC
NA	TRBD1	TRBV6-5	TRBJ1-1	CASSYSTGGGNTEAFF	TGTGCCAGCAGTTACAGTACAGGGGGTGGAAACACTGAAGCTTTCTTT
NA	TRBD2	TRBV5-4	TRBJ2-1	CASSSLTGGSSDEQFF	TGTGCCAGCAGCTCCTTGACGGGGGGTTCCTCGGATGAGCAGTTCTTC
NA	TRBD1	TRBV2	TRBJ1-5	CASRQGGYQPQHF	TGTGCCAGCAGACAGGGGGGGTATCAGCCCCAGCATTTT
few	NA	TRBV9	TRBJ2-2	CASSALTTNTGELFF	TGTGCCAGCAGCGCCCTCACAACGAACACCGGGGAGCTGTTTTTT
once	NA	TRBV7-2	TRBJ1-2	CASSPDQRYGYTF	TGTGCCAGCAGCCCCGATCAGCGCTATGGCTACACCTTC
once	NA	TRBV28	TRBJ2-1	CASSLSRLAPYNEQFF	TGTGCCAGCAGTTTATCTAGGCTAGCGCCCTACAATGAGCAGTTCTTC
once	NA	TRBV5-1	TRBJ1-1	CASSWEGMNTEAFF	TGCGCCAGCAGCTGGGAGGGCATGAACACTGAAGCTTTCTTT
NA	TRBD2	TRBV10-3	TRBJ2-1	CAISDPAPGLAGGNEQFF	TGTGCCATCAGTGATCCGGCCCCGGGACTAGCGGGAGGTAATGAGCAGTTCTTC
NA	NA	TRBV7-2	TRBJ1-2	CANEALGGGYTF	TGTGCCAATGAAGCACTGGGGGGAGGCTACACCTTC
NA	TRBD1	TRBV19	TRBJ1-2	CASSIDRGLGDRPHYGYTF	TGTGCCAGTAGTATAGATCGGGGGCTTGGGGACAGGCCTCACTATGGCTACACCTTC
NA	TRBD1	TRBV7-9	TRBJ1-2	CASSSRPRTGHYGYTF	TGTGCCAGCAGCTCAAGACCGAGGACAGGGCACTATGGCTACACCTTC
NA	NA	TRBV27	TRBJ1-5	CASSDNSNQPQHF	TGTGCCAGCAGCGACAATAGCAATCAGCCCCAGCATTTT
NA	NA	TRBV27	TRBJ2-3	CASRGTGTDTQYF	TGTGCCAGCCGCGGGACAGGCACAGATACGCAGTATTTT